This TCR beta chain derives from a study of cytomegalovirus exposure and HLA in healthy donors. On the study more broadly: Among the 350 to 500 donors who were genotyped, about 80% fell in the genetic ancestry cluster that is associated with self-reported Caucasian donors. Study-level results: Immune exposure information available was restricted to CMV serostatus. For TCR beta chains, V- and J-gene trimming was later linked to a missense DCLRE1C variant.

PCR involved 60 Vbeta and 13 Jbeta primers. The data were produced by immunoSEQ multiplex PCR, yet TCRdb's version contains in-frame clones alone and is incomplete. The table lists 150,000 to 250,000 clones, with almost 0.75% in the top ten. Points on this clone: Its antigen is unknown.

The CDR3 length is 15 residues. V shed 0 bases, J shed 6 bases, and the junction held 4 bases outside the gene matches. Germline V gene sequence: CDR1 LNHNV, CDR2 YYDKDF (reference sequence). The source material was PBMCs. The clonotype comes from a boy between 10 and 17 years old in good health and CMV-seronegative. The chain combines TRBV15 with TRBJ1-1; 10 bases are shared with TRBD1. The DNA for the CDR3 is TGTGCCACCAGCAGAGAAAAGACAGGGGGCTCTGAAGCTTTCTTT. Translating gives CATSREKTGGSEAFF.